This T cell receptor beta chain is from a study of T-cell memory formation after mild COVID-19. Overall study: TCR clusters were mostly donor specific. General observations from the study: Second-wave clones reaching peak frequency on day 37 lacked confirmed SARS-CoV-2 specificity. The pre-infection memory compartment contained some responding clones, suggesting cross-reactive memory joined.

TCRdb reprocessed the 5' RACE reads via MiXCR and lists one record per CDR3 protein. Of fewer than 250,000 distinct CDR3 sequences listed, around 16% were seen once; the top ten hold 2.4%. This clonotype was observed many times. Its target is unknown. The CDR3 totals 17 residues. CDR1 SNHLY and CDR2 FYNNEI come from the germline V gene. V was cut by 6 bases and J by 1 base, with 21 bases left in between. The source is an adult woman who had mild COVID-19 (a few samples of this study predate the infection). Cell type and time point are not known. The sample taken for sequencing was PBMCs or a T cell subset sorted from them (not recorded which). The rearrangement links TRBV2 to TRBJ1-1; maybe TRBD1 (5 bases). CDR3 in amino acids: CASSPVATDGANTEAFF. The CDR3, as DNA: TGTGCCAGCAGCCCCGTAGCAACAGATGGGGCGAACACTGAAGCTTTCTTT.